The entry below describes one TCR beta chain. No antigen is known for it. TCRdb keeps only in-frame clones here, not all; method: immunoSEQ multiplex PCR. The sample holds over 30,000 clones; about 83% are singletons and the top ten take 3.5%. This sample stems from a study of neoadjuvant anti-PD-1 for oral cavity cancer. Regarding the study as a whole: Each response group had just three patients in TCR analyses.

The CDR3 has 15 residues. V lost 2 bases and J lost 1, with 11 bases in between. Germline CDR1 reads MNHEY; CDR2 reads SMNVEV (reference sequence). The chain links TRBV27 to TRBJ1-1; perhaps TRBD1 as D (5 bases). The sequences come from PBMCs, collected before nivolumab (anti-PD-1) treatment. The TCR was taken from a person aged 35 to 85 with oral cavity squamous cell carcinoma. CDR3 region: CASSLRGDRNTEAFF. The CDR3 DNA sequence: TGTGCCAGCAGTTTAAGAGGGGATCGGAACACTGAAGCTTTCTTT.